The sequence of this T cell receptor (beta chain) was determined in a study of blood T cell repertoires in COVID-19. Sequencing was performed with immunoSEQ multiplex PCR; in TCRdb, only in-frame clones are kept and a portion is missing. The sample has 250,000 to 350,000 clones; around four fifths are singletons. This CDR3 spans 11 amino acids. V lost 5 bases and J lost 13; bases outside the gene matches: 6. In germline, CDR1 is SNHLY, CDR2 FYNNEI. The TCR sequence derives from a woman between 45 and 60 years old with acute or convalescent COVID-19. The rearrangement links TRBV2 to TRBJ1-1; TRBD1 matches at 8 bases. Material for sequencing was peripheral blood. The CDR3 loop is CASSTGTGDFF. As DNA, the CDR3 is TGTGCCAGCAGTACCGGGACAGGAGATTTCTTT.